Listed here are 7 T cell receptor beta chains from one sample, sequenced in a study of vaccination and CD4 T cells after COVID-19. Specified treatment: roughly nine-day PBMC culture with coronavirus spike peptide pools or control peptides (ViraFEST assay). Cultured CD4+ T-cell DNA underwent Oncomine TCR Beta short-read sequencing. In TCRdb, the PCR reads were re-called with MiXCR into one record per CDR3 protein. Of approximately 20,000 distinct CDR3 sequences listed, approximately 53% are singletons. Their specific antigens are unknown. Sequenced input: CD4+ T cells from blood, cultured in vitro. The receptors were gathered from a human donor who had recovered from COVID-19.

V gene TRBV28 combines with J gene TRBJ1-2; the D is unclear. Per germline, CDR1 MDHEN and CDR2 SYDVKM. The CDR3 covers 13 residues. V was trimmed by 1 base and J by 6 bases, leaving 9 bases between them. The DNA of the CDR3 is TGTGCCAGCAGTTTATCCCTGACCCATGGCTACACCTTC. The encoded protein is CASSLSLTHGYTF.

The gene calls are TRBV5-5 and TRBJ2-1; 13 positions match TRBD2. J gave up 9 bases and V 4 bases, and 7 bases lay outside the gene matches. CDR1 is SGHKS and CDR2 is YYEKEE in the germline V gene (reference sequence). This CDR3 region has 15 residues. Here the CDR3 reads CASSPGTSGTIEQFF. Written as DNA, the CDR3 is TGTGCCAGCAGCCCGGGGACTAGCGGGACGATTGAGCAGTTCTTC. Filled out from reference TRBV5-5 and TRBJ2-1, the complete variable domain reads DAGVTQSPTHLIKTRGQQVTLRCSPISGHKSVSWYQQVLGQGPQFIFQYYEKEERGRGNFPDRFSARQFPNYSSELNVNALLLGDSALYLCASSPGTSGTIEQFFGPGTRLTVL.

The chain has TRBV5-1 and TRBJ1-2, with D possibly being TRBD1 (5 bases). CDR3 length equals 14 residues. The germline V and J ends were trimmed by 2 bases and 8 bases, with 16 bases remaining between them. Per germline, CDR1 SGHRS and CDR2 YFSETQ. CDR3 protein: CASSFSQGSGGYTF. The DNA of the CDR3 is TGCGCCAGCAGCTTCTCGCAGGGATCCGGCGGCTACACCTTC.

In its sample, this clonotype ranks as medium-sized. The V and J genes are TRBV2 and TRBJ1-2; D is perhaps TRBD1 (5 bases). Looked up from germline, CDR1 is SNHLY and CDR2 is FYNNEI. CDR3 length equals 14 residues. Trimming stripped 8 bases from V and 0 bases from J, with 13 bases between. For the CDR3, the DNA is TGTGCCAGCGGGGGGGGAACGACTAACTATGGCTACACCTTC. Protein sequence: CASGGGTTNYGYTF. Based on the CDR3 plus reference TRBV2 and TRBJ1-2, the full variable domain is EPEVTQTPSHQVTQMGQEVILRCVPISNHLYFYWYRQILGQKVEFLVSFYNNEISEKSEIFDDQFSVERPDGSNFTLKIRSTKLEDSAMYFCASGGGTTNYGYTFGSGTRLTVV.

This clonotype turned up a few times. The CDR3 region is CASNSGVTGGSEKLFF. The CDR3 bases are TGTGCCAGTAACAGTGGGGTGACGGGGGGCAGTGAAAAACTGTTTTTT. This chain uses TRBV19 with TRBJ1-4; D perhaps matches TRBD1 (6 bases). Between the trimmed V and J ends, which lost 7 bases and 7 bases, there was a span of 22 bases. Germline V CDR1 and CDR2: LNHDA, SQIVND (reference sequence). CDR3 size: 16 residues. Drawing the rest from reference TRBV19 and TRBJ1-4, the complete variable domain is DGGITQSPKYLFRKEGQNVTLSCEQNLNHDAMYWYRQDPGQGLRLIYYSQIVNDFQKGDIAEGYSVSREKKESFPLTVTSAQKNPTAFYLCASNSGVTGGSEKLFFGSGTQLSVL.

The chain carries TRBV6-1 and TRBJ1-5; tentatively, D is TRBD1 (5 bases). The V gene's germline CDR1 is MNHNS and CDR2 SASEGT. V shed 4 bases and J shed 0 bases, with 13 bases lying between them. The CDR3 contains 16 residues. CDR3 nucleotide sequence: TGTGCCAGCAGTGCGGGGGGGAGGGTTAGCAATCAGCCCCAGCATTTT. Amino acid sequence: CASSAGGRVSNQPQHF.

This clonotype was observed a few times. The chain links TRBV6-1 to TRBJ1-2; a possible D gene is TRBD1 (6 bases). The CDR3 is 13 amino acids. CDR1 is MNHNS and CDR2 is SASEGT in the germline V gene. The V gene lost 2 bases and the J gene lost 10 bases, with 14 bases spanning the gap. CDR3 DNA: TGTGCCAGCAGTGAATGGGCAGGGGTGGACTACACCTTC. As protein: CASSEWAGVDYTF.